This T cell receptor beta chain was captured by sequencing in a study of cytotoxic CD8 clonotypes in ibrutinib-treated CLL. Study summary: Results showed around 25 partial and 2 complete responses; following median around 73 months, approximately 14 remained remitted, approximately 12 advanced.

Assay used: immunoSEQ multiplex PCR; TCRdb lists only in-frame clones, some missing. The sample holds roughly 200,000 clones; about four fifths are singletons and the top ten take about an eighth. To note about this clone: Its target is not known.

V shed 4 bases and J 3 bases; nucleotides not matched to a gene: 8. Germline CDR1 is SGHRS and CDR2 is YFSETQ. This CDR3 spans 15 amino acids. Study findings and constraints: Clonality was higher at ibrutinib response and returned toward baseline at progression. Pretreatment clonality was elevated relative to age-matched healthy donors and paralleled circulating CD8+ T-cell counts.

V is TRBV5-1 and J is TRBJ2-5; 8 positions match TRBD1. This clonotype was obtained from a human donor with chronic lymphocytic leukemia. Sequenced here: PBMCs, sampled after 12 months of ibrutinib treatment. In nucleotides, the CDR3 is TGCGCCAGCAGCGGGTCGGCGACAGGGGAAGAGACCCAGTACTTC. Amino acid sequence: CASSGSATGEETQYF.